A single sample is the source of the 9 T cell receptor beta chains below, sequenced in a study of blood T cell repertoires in COVID-19. Measured with immunoSEQ multiplex PCR; TCRdb has only the in-frame clones, and not every one. The table has more than 45,000 clones, roughly 91% seen once; the top ten hold approximately 26%. The material sequenced was peripheral blood. The source of these receptors is a human donor in a cohort sampled during active COVID-19.

The chain joins TRBV19 to TRBJ2-3; TRBD2 aligns across 15 bases. The CDR3 has 20 residues. V trimming: 8 bases; J trimming: 1 base; junction bases outside the gene matches: 16. Germline V gives CDR1 LNHDA, CDR2 SQIVND (reference sequence). CDR3 in amino acids: CASAPAPGTSGRPGTDTQYF. Here the CDR3 DNA reads TGTGCCAGTGCTCCTGCTCCCGGGACTAGCGGGAGGCCCGGCACAGATACGCAGTATTTT.

The chain has TRBV5-4 and TRBJ2-2; TRBD2 is a possible D gene (6 bases). The V end lost 5 bases, the J end lost 6 bases, and 11 bases lay between the germline ends. Germline V gene data show CDR1 as SGHNT and CDR2 as YYREEE (reference sequence). The CDR3 is made up of 13 amino acids. In DNA form, the CDR3 reads TGTGCCAGCAGACTACCGGGGGCCGGGGAGCTGTTTTTT. Translated, it gives CASRLPGAGELFF.

The gene calls are TRBV19 and TRBJ2-4; the D gene is possibly TRBD2 (5 bases). With 6 bases removed from V and 7 bases from J, the gap between germline ends came to 13 bases. There are 13 residues in the CDR3. Germline V gene data show CDR1 as LNHDA and CDR2 as SQIVND (reference sequence). The CDR3 coding sequence is TGTGCCAGTAGATGGACTCAGTCCAACATTCAGTACTTC. Protein product: CASRWTQSNIQYF.

The V gene is TRBV11-2, the J gene TRBJ1-2; 8 positions match TRBD1. Germline V gene data show CDR1 as SGHAT and CDR2 as FQNNGV. The CDR3 extends over 13 amino acids. The junction had 2 bases not matched to a gene; V was cut back by 4 bases and J by 4 bases. CDR3 protein: CASSSTGGYGYTF. The CDR3 DNA sequence: TGTGCCAGCAGCTCCACAGGGGGCTATGGCTACACCTTC.

The J gene is TRBJ1-5, the V gene TRBV28; D uncertain. Germline assignment: CDR1 MDHEN and CDR2 SYDVKM. This CDR3 has 16 amino acids. Trimming took 4 bases from V and 2 from J, leaving 15 bases between them. CDR3 bases: TGTGCCAGCAGTTCACCCCGGGGAGAAGGCAATCAGCCCCAGCATTTT. Translating gives CASSSPRGEGNQPQHF.

The chain has TRBV6-2 or TRBV6-3 and TRBJ2-1, with a possible D match to TRBD2 (7 bases). From germline, CDR1 is MNHEY and CDR2 SVGEGT. Deletions cut 0 bases from V and 7 bases from J, with 13 bases between. This CDR3 contains 15 residues. CDR3 protein: CASSYSAGAQNEQFF. In DNA, the CDR3 is TGTGCCAGCAGTTACTCGGCGGGGGCCCAAAATGAGCAGTTCTTC.

The CDR3 DNA is TGTGCCAGCAGCGCTGGGGACAGGGGGAACACTGAAGCTTTCTTT. This encodes CASSAGDRGNTEAFF. J is TRBJ1-1 and V is TRBV9; TRBD1 matches at 10 bases. The length of the CDR3 is 15 residues. Germline V gives CDR1 SGDLS, CDR2 YYNGEE. Germline trimming cut 3 bases from V and 1 base from J; bases unmatched to any gene: 3.

V and J are TRBV15 and TRBJ1-4; D is uncertain. The germline V gene encodes CDR1 LNHNV and CDR2 YYDKDF (reference sequence). CDR3 length: 15 residues. Trimming cost V 0 bases and J 3 bases, with 8 bases left between them. This CDR3 reads CATSRDPGPNEKLFF. For the CDR3, the DNA is TGTGCCACCAGCAGAGACCCGGGTCCTAATGAAAAACTGTTTTTT.

The gene calls are TRBV7-2 and TRBJ2-3; possible D gene TRBD2, 5 bases. This CDR3 region has 15 residues. Germline loops: CDR1 SGHTA, CDR2 FQGNSA. The V end was cut by 2 bases, the J end by 0 bases, with 9 bases between. In DNA form, the CDR3 reads TGTGCCAGCAGCTTATCACTAGTCAGCACAGATACGCAGTATTTT. Protein product: CASSLSLVSTDTQYF.